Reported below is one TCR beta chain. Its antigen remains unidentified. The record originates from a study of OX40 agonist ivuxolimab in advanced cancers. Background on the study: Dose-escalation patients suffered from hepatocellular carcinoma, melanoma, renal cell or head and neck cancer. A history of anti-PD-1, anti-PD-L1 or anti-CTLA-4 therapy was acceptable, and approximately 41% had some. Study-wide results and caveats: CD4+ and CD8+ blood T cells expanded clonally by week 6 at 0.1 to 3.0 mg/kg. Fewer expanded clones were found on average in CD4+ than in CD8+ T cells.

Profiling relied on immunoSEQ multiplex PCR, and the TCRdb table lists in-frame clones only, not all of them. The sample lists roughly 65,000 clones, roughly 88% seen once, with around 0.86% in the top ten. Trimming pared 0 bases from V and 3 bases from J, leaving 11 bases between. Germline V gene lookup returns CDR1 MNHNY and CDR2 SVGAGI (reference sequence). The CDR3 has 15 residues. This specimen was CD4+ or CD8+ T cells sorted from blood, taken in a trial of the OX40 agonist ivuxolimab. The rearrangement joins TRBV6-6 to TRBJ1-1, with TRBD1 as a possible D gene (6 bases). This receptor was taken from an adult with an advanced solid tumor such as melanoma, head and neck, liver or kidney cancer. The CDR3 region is CASSYSPGADTEAFF. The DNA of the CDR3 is TGTGCCAGCAGTTACTCTCCGGGGGCGGACACTGAAGCTTTCTTT.